This T cell receptor (beta chain) appears in the sequencing data of a study of cytomegalovirus exposure and HLA in healthy donors. Study conclusions and caveats: The dataset shows that most TCR sequences were rare, while some public TCRs occurred in many donors. A subsequent analysis found that TCR clusters from the first cohort also tended to co-occur in the 90 to 150 validation repertoires, with about 94% of cluster scores above 0. A list of roughly 160 TCR beta chains associated with cytomegalovirus was given. Reportedly, cytomegalovirus status was diagnosed with high sensitivity and specificity.

Concerning this clone: Its target is not known.

Trimming shortened V by 0 bases and J by 3 bases, and 10 bases separated the two germline ends. From germline, CDR1 is SGHRS and CDR2 YFSETQ. The CDR3 sequence is 15 residues long. Sequencing used immunoSEQ multiplex PCR; TCRdb keeps in-frame clones, though not all of them. The table shows some 210,000 clones, with over 75% occurring only once. The chain uses TRBV5-1 and TRBJ2-1; D remains ambiguous. This TCR was recovered from a woman aged 18-29 years in good health and CMV-seropositive. Sequenced input: PBMCs. CDR3: CASSLEPGSYNEQFF. CDR3 coding DNA: TGCGCCAGCAGCTTGGAGCCAGGTAGCTACAATGAGCAGTTCTTC. Complete variable domain (other parts from reference TRBV5-1 and TRBJ2-1): KAGVTQTPRYLIKTRGQQVTLSCSPISGHRSVSWYQQTPGQGLQFLFEYFSETQRNKGNFPGRFSGRQFSNSRSEMNVSTLELGDSALYLCASSLEPGSYNEQFFGPGTRLTVL.